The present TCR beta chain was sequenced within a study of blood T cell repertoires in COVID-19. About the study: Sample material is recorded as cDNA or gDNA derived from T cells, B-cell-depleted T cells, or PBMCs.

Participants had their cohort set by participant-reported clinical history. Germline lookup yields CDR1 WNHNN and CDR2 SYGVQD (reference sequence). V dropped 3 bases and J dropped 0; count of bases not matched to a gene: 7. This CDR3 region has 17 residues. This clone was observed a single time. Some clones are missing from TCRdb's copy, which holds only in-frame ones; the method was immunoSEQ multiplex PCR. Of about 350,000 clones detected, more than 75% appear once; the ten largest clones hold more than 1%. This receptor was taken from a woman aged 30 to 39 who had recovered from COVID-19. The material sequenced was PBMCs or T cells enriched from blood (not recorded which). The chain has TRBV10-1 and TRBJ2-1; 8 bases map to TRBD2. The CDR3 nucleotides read TGCGCCAGCAGTGATGTCTCAGCGGGGGCCTCCTACAATGAGCAGTTCTTC. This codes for CASSDVSAGASYNEQFF.